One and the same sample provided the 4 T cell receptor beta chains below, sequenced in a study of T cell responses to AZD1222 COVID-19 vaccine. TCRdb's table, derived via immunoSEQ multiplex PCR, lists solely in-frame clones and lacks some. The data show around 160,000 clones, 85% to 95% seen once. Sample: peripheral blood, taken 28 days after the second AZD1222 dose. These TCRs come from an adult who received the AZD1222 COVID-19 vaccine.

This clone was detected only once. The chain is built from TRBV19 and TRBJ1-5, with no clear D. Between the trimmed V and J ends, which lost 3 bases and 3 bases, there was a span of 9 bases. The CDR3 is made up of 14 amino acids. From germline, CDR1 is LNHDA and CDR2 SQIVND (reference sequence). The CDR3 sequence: CASSIPPDNQPQHF. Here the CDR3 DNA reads TGTGCCAGTAGTATCCCCCCCGACAATCAGCCCCAGCATTTT.

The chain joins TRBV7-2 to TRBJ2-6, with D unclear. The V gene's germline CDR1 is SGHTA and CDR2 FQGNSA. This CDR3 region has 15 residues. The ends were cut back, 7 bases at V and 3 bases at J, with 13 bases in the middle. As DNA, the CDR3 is TGTGCCAGCACCTTGCAAGGAGTTGGGGCCAACGTCCTGACTTTC. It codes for CASTLQGVGANVLTF.

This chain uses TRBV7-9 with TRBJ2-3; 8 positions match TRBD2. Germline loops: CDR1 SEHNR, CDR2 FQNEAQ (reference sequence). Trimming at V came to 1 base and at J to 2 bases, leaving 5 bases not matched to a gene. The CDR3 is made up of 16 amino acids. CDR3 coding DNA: TGTGCCAGCAGCTTAGGAGCGGGAGAGTCCACAGATACGCAGTATTTT. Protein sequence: CASSLGAGESTDTQYF. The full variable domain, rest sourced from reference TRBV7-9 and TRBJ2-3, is DTGVSQNPRHKITKRGQNVTFRCDPISEHNRLYWYRQTLGQGPEFLTYFQNEAQLEKSRLLSDRFSAERPKGSFSTLEIQRTEQGDSAMYLCASSLGAGESTDTQYFGPGTRLTVL.

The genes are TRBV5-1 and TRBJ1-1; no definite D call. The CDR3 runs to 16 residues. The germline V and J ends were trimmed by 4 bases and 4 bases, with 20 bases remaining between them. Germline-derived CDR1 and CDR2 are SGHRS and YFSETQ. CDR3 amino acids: CASSTTAGLYSTEAFF. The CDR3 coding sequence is TGCGCCAGCAGCACGACTGCGGGCCTTTATAGCACTGAAGCTTTCTTT. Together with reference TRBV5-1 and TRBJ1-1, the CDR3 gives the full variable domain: KAGVTQTPRYLIKTRGQQVTLSCSPISGHRSVSWYQQTPGQGLQFLFEYFSETQRNKGNFPGRFSGRQFSNSRSEMNVSTLELGDSALYLCASSTTAGLYSTEAFFGQGTRLTVV.